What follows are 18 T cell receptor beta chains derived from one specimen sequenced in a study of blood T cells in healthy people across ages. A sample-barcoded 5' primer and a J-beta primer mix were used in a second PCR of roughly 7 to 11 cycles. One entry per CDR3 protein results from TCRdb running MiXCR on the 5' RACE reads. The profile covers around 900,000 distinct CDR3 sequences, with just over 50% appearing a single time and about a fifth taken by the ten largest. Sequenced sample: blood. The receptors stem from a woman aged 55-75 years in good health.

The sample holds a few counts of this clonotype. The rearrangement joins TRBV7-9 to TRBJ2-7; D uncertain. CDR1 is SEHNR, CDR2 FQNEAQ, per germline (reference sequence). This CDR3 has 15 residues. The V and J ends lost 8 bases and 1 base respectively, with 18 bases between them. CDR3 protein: CASLRVGSASYEQYF. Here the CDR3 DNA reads TGTGCCAGCCTTCGTGTGGGAAGTGCATCCTACGAGCAGTACTTC.

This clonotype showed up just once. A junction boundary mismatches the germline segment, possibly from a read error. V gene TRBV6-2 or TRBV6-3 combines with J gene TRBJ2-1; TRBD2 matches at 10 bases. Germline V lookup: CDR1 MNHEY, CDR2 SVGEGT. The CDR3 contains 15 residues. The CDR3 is CACSYGASGSNEQFF. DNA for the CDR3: TGTGCCTGCAGTTATGGTGCTAGCGGGAGTAATGAGCAGTTCTTC.

DNA for the CDR3: TGTGCCAGCAGTCCAGCGGAGCGATTCACAGATACGCAGTATTTT. It specifies CASSPAERFTDTQYF. This rearrangement joins TRBV7-8 to TRBJ2-3; TRBD2 might be the D (5 bases). Germline-derived CDR1 and CDR2 are SGHVS and FQNEAQ. The length of the CDR3 is 15 residues. V was pared by 6 bases and J by 2 bases, with 15 bases between.

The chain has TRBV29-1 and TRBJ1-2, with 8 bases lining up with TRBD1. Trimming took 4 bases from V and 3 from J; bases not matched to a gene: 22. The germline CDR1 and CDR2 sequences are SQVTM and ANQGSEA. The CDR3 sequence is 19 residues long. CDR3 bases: TGCAGCGTTGTTCGGCCCTTCGAGACAGGGGCCCGCTTCGACTATGGCTACACCTTC. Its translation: CSVVRPFETGARFDYGYTF.

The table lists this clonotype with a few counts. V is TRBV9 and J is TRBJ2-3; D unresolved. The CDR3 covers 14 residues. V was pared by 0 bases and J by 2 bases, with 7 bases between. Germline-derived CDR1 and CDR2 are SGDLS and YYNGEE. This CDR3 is CASSVADYTDTQYF. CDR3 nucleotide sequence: TGTGCCAGCAGCGTAGCCGATTACACAGATACGCAGTATTTT.

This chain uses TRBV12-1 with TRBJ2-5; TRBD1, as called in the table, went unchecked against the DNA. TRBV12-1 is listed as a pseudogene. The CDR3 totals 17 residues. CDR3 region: CASSFGQGVPRQETQYF. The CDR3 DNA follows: TGTGCCAGCAGCTTTGGACAGGGAGTGCCCCGCCAAGAGACCCAGTACTTC.

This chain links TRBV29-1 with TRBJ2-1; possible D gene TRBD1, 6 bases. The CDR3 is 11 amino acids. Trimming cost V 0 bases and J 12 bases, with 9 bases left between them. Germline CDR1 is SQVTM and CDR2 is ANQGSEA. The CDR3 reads CSVEDLGGQFF. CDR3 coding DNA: TGCAGCGTTGAAGATCTAGGGGGGCAGTTCTTC.

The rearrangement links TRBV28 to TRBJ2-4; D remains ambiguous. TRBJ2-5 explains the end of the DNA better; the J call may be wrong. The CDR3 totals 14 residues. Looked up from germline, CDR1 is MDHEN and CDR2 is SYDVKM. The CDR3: CASSVSRGRETQYF. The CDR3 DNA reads TGTGCCAGCAGCGTATCTAGAGGTCGAGAGACCCAGTACTTC.

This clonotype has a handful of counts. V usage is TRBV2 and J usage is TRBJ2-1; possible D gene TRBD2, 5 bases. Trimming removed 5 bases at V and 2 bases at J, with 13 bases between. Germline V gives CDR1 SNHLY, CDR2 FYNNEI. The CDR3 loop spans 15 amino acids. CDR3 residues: CASSTPMEAYNEQFF. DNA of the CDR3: TGTGCCAGCAGTACACCAATGGAGGCCTACAATGAGCAGTTCTTC.

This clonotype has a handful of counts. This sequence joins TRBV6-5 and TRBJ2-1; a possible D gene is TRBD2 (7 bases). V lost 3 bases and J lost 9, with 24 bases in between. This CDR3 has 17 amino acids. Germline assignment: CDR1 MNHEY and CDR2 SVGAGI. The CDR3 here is CASSYRGSGLGLVEQFF. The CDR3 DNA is TGTGCCAGCAGTTATAGGGGGTCCGGACTAGGGCTGGTTGAGCAGTTCTTC.

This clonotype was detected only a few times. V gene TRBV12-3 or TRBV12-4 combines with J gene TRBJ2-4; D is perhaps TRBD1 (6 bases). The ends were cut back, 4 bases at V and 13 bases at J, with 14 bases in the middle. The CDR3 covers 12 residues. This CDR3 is CASSSQGWEQYF. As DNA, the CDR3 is TGTGCCAGCAGTTCCCAGGGGTGGGAGCAGTACTTC.

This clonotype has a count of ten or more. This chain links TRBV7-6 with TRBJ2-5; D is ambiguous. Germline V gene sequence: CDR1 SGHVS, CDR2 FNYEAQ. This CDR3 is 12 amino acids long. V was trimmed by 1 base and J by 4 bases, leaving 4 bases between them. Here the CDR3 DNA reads TGTGCCAGCAGCTTAGACGGAGAGACCCAGTACTTC. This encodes CASSLDGETQYF.

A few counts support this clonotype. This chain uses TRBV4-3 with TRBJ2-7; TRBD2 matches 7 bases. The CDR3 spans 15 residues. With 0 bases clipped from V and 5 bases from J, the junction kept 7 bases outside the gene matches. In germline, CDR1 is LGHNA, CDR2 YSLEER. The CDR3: CASSQEGRLADEQYF. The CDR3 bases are TGCGCCAGCAGCCAAGAGGGGCGCCTAGCGGACGAGCAGTACTTC.

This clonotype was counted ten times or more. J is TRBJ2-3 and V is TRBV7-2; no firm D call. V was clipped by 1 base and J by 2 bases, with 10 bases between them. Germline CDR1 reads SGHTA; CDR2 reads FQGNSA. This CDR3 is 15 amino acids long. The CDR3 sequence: CASSLEARLTDTQYF. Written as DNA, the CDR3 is TGTGCCAGCAGCTTAGAGGCTCGGCTCACAGATACGCAGTATTTT. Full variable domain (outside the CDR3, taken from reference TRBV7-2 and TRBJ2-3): GAGVSQSPSNKVTEKGKDVELRCDPISGHTALYWYRQSLGQGLEFLIYFQGNSAPDKSGLPSDRFSAERTGGSVSTLTIQRTQQEDSAVYLCASSLEARLTDTQYFGPGTRLTVL.

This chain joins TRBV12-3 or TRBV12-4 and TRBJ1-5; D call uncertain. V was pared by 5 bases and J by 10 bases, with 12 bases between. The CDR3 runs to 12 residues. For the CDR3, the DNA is TGTGCCAGCAGTCCCCCAGCCGGACCCCAGCATTTT. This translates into CASSPPAGPQHF.

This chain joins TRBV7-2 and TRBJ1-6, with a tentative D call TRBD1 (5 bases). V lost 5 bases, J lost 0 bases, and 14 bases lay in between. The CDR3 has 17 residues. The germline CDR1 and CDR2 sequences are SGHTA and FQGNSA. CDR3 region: CASSPGTGSSYNSPLHF. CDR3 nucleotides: TGTGCCAGCAGCCCCGGGACGGGAAGCTCCTATAATTCACCCCTCCACTTT.

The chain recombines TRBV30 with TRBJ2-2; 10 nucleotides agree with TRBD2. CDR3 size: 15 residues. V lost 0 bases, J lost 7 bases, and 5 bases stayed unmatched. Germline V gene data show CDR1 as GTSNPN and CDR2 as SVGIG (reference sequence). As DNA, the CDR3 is TGTGCCTGGAGTGTAACTAGCGGGATAATCGGGGAGCTGTTTTTT. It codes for CAWSVTSGIIGELFF.

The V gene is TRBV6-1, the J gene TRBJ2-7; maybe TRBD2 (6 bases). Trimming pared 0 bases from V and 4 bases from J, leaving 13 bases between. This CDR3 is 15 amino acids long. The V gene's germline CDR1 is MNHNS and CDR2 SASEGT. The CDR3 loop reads CASSEAGGPSYEQYF. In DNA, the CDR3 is TGTGCCAGCAGTGAAGCGGGAGGCCCGTCATACGAGCAGTACTTC.